This T cell receptor beta chain was captured by sequencing in a study of blood T cell repertoires in COVID-19. Background on the study: Samples came from the United States, Italy and Spain, spanning acute and convalescent COVID-19. PBMCs, B-cell-depleted T cells, or T cells provided the cDNA or gDNA that made up the material.

Only in-frame clones appear in the TCRdb table, and some are missing; sequencing was by immunoSEQ multiplex PCR. The table includes approximately 260,000 clones, approximately 88% detected once. Trimming at V came to 4 bases and at J to 2 bases, leaving 1 base not matched to a gene. Looked up from germline, CDR1 is MNHEY and CDR2 is SVGEGT. The CDR3 has 15 amino acids. The material sequenced was peripheral blood. The genes are TRBV6-2 or TRBV6-3 and TRBJ1-5; 11 bases are a match to TRBD1. The TCR was taken from a woman aged 65 to 85 with COVID-19, enrolled during active disease. Here the CDR3 reads CASSWTGGGNQPQHF. DNA of the CDR3: TGTGCCAGCAGTTGGACAGGGGGCGGCAATCAGCCCCAGCATTTT.